This T cell receptor (beta chain) was sequenced for a study of T cell responses to AZD1222 COVID-19 vaccine. Clones were sequenced by immunoSEQ multiplex PCR, and TCRdb holds only the in-frame ones, with some missing. The table lists about 90,000 clones, approximately 90% of them singletons. This clonotype was obtained from an adult who received the AZD1222 COVID-19 vaccine. Sequenced here: peripheral blood, sampled 28 days after the second AZD1222 dose.

CDR3 amino acids: CASSDLQGRGNSPLHF. CDR3 DNA sequence: TGTGCCAGCAGTGATCTGCAGGGGCGTGGAAATTCACCCCTCCACTTT. The chain has TRBV6-1 and TRBJ1-6; D is possibly TRBD1 (6 bases). Germline CDR1 reads MNHNS; CDR2 reads SASEGT. Trimming cost V 3 bases and J 7 bases, with 16 bases left between them. The CDR3 runs to 16 residues.